This TCR beta chain was found in a study of OX40 agonist ivuxolimab in advanced cancers. Study-wide context: Previous treatment with anti-PD-1, anti-PD-L1 or anti-CTLA-4 therapy was allowed; more than 35% had received some. Broader study findings: Averaged across samples, CD8+ T cells carried more expanded clones than CD4+ did. Dosing at 0.1 to 3.0 mg/kg was accompanied by clonal expansion of CD4+ and CD8+ blood T cells by week 6. A proportion of nonresponders additionally exhibited low normalized T-cell clonal expansion.

Remarks on this clone: Its specificity is not known.

Repertoires were generated with immunoSEQ multiplex PCR, while TCRdb's copy carries only in-frame clones and drops some. The table shows under 80,000 clones, with roughly 78% occurring only once. The sequence was obtained from an adult with an advanced solid tumor such as melanoma, head and neck, liver or kidney cancer. The source was CD4+ or CD8+ T cells sorted from blood, collected in a trial of the OX40 agonist ivuxolimab.

This CDR3 reads CASSEPGQGNSYEQYF. As DNA, the CDR3 is TGTGCCAGCAGTGAACCGGGACAGGGGAACTCCTACGAGCAGTACTTC. The chain recombines TRBV5-6 with TRBJ2-7; TRBD1 matches at 10 bases. J was trimmed by 0 bases and V by 5 bases; bases with no gene match: 8. Germline CDR1 SGHDT, CDR2 YYEEEE. This CDR3 spans 16 amino acids.